The rows below give T cell receptor beta chains drawn from one sample of a study of blood T cells in healthy people across ages. MiXCR, applied by TCRdb to the 5' RACE reads, yields one record per CDR3 protein. The data hold around 800,000 distinct CDR3 sequences, with 55% to 65% observed a single time. Sequencing was performed on blood. Receptor source: a young man in good health. The CDR3 runs from the conserved cysteine through the conserved F or W. D genes are given only for firm matches. The size entry is marked missing in some rows and otherwise reads once, few, many or a size class.

v_gene: TRBV30
d_gene: -
abundance: -
len: 13
j_gene: TRBJ2-1
CDR3nt: TGTGCCTTGAACAGGGACTCCTACAATGAGCAGTTCTTC
CDR3aa: CALNRDSYNEQFF

v_gene: TRBV12-3/TRBV12-4
d_gene: TRBD1
abundance: -
len: 15
j_gene: TRBJ1-2
CDR3nt: TGTGCCAGCAGCTCCCCAGGGGGTATTGGTTTCGGCTACACCTTC
CDR3aa: CASSSPGGIGFGYTF

v_gene: TRBV3-1
d_gene: -
abundance: -
len: 13
j_gene: TRBJ1-2
CDR3nt: TGTGCCAGCAGCTCACAGACTAACTATGGCTACACCTTC
CDR3aa: CASSSQTNYGYTF

v_gene: TRBV4-3
d_gene: TRBD2
abundance: many
len: 15
j_gene: TRBJ2-3
CDR3nt: TGCGCCAGCAGCCAGCGGGGGGTGCTGACAGATACGCAGTATTTT
CDR3aa: CASSQRGVLTDTQYF

v_gene: TRBV7-2
d_gene: -
abundance: -
len: 15
j_gene: TRBJ2-3
CDR3nt: TGTGCCAGCAGCCCCGGGAGAACCAGCACAGATACGCAGTATTTT
CDR3aa: CASSPGRTSTDTQYF

v_gene: TRBV20-1
d_gene: -
abundance: -
len: 13
j_gene: TRBJ1-1
CDR3nt: TGCAGTGCTAGTTCGGACAGAAGTACTGAAGCTTTCTTT
CDR3aa: CSASSDRSTEAFF

v_gene: TRBV7-2
d_gene: TRBD2
abundance: few
len: 16
j_gene: TRBJ2-7
CDR3nt: TGTGCCAGCAGCCTAGGGGCTAGCGGGCCTGACAATGAGCAGTACTTC
CDR3aa: CASSLGASGPDNEQYF

v_gene: TRBV12-3/TRBV12-4
d_gene: -
abundance: -
len: 14
j_gene: TRBJ1-2
CDR3nt: TGTGCCAGCAGTCTTAGGGGGACACGGGATGGCTACACCTTC
CDR3aa: CASSLRGTRDGYTF

v_gene: TRBV29-1
d_gene: -
abundance: -
len: 16
j_gene: TRBJ2-5
CDR3nt: TGCAGCGTTGAAAAGGGAGGTTACAGGGGACAAGAGACCCAGTACTTC
CDR3aa: CSVEKGGYRGQETQYF

v_gene: TRBV30
d_gene: -
abundance: few
len: 10
j_gene: TRBJ2-1
CDR3nt: TGTGCCTGGAGTGCGAATGAGCAGTTCTTC
CDR3aa: CAWSANEQFF

v_gene: TRBV28
d_gene: TRBD2
abundance: -
len: 16
j_gene: TRBJ2-7
CDR3nt: TGTGCCAGCAGTTCACCTAGCGGGGGGGCGTCCTACGAGCAGTACTTC
CDR3aa: CASSSPSGGASYEQYF

v_gene: TRBV10-3
d_gene: TRBD1
abundance: -
len: 14
j_gene: TRBJ2-5
CDR3nt: TGTGCCACCAAACCGGGACAGGGGGCAGAGACCCAGTACTTC
CDR3aa: CATKPGQGAETQYF

v_gene: TRBV12-3/TRBV12-4
d_gene: -
abundance: -
len: 13
j_gene: TRBJ2-1
CDR3nt: TGTGCCAGCAGACAACTTCAGGGGAGTGAGCAGTTCTTC
CDR3aa: CASRQLQGSEQFF

v_gene: TRBV7-9
d_gene: -
abundance: -
len: 15
j_gene: TRBJ2-7
CDR3nt: TGTGCCAGCAGCTTTTCCCCGGGACTTTCCTACGAGCAGTACTTC
CDR3aa: CASSFSPGLSYEQYF

v_gene: TRBV20-1
d_gene: TRBD2
abundance: once
len: 16
j_gene: TRBJ2-1
CDR3nt: TGCAGTGCTAGACTAGCGGGGACCCCTTCCTGCAATGAGCAGTTCTTC
CDR3aa: CSARLAGTPSCNEQFF

v_gene: TRBV6-5
d_gene: TRBD2
abundance: once
len: 13
j_gene: TRBJ2-3
CDR3nt: TGTGTCACGCAGGGAGGGGGCACAGATACGCAGTATTTT
CDR3aa: CVTQGGGTDTQYF

v_gene: TRBV20-1
d_gene: -
abundance: few
len: 15
j_gene: TRBJ2-5
CDR3nt: TGCAGTGCTAGAGGTGCGGGGCTGGACCTGGAGACCCAGTACTTC
CDR3aa: CSARGAGLDLETQYF

v_gene: TRBV11-1
d_gene: TRBD1
abundance: few
len: 15
j_gene: TRBJ1-1
CDR3nt: TGTGCCAGCAGACCCAGACAGGGGGCGCGCACTGAAGCTTTCTTT
CDR3aa: CASRPRQGARTEAFF

v_gene: TRBV27
d_gene: -
abundance: -
len: 12
j_gene: TRBJ2-7
CDR3nt: TGTGCCAGCGGTTACAGGTTCTACGAGCAGTACTTC
CDR3aa: CASGYRFYEQYF

v_gene: TRBV6-2/TRBV6-3
d_gene: TRBD1
abundance: -
len: 14
j_gene: TRBJ2-7
CDR3nt: TGTGCCAGCAGCCGCCCAGGGGGACCCTACGAGCAGTACTTC
CDR3aa: CASSRPGGPYEQYF

v_gene: TRBV6-6
d_gene: -
abundance: -
len: 14
j_gene: TRBJ2-3
CDR3nt: TGTGCCAGCAGAGACGCGACTGAGCACAGATACGCGTATTTT
CDR3aa: CASRDATEHRYAYF

v_gene: TRBV7-2
d_gene: TRBD1
abundance: -
len: 13
j_gene: TRBJ2-7
CDR3nt: TGTGCCAGCAGGGACAGGGAAGCCTACGAGCAGTACTTC
CDR3aa: CASRDREAYEQYF

v_gene: TRBV12-3/TRBV12-4
d_gene: -
abundance: -
len: 14
j_gene: TRBJ2-7
CDR3nt: TGTGCCAGCAGCCAGTCCGGCGAACTCTACGAGCAGTACTTC
CDR3aa: CASSQSGELYEQYF

v_gene: TRBV28
d_gene: -
abundance: -
len: 18
j_gene: TRBJ1-4
CDR3nt: -
CDR3aa: CASSFLAGALATNEKLFF

v_gene: TRBV4-1
d_gene: TRBD1
abundance: -
len: 17
j_gene: TRBJ2-3
CDR3nt: TGCGCCAGCAGCGAGGCCAGGGGGCAGCCTAGCACAGATACGCAGTATTTT
CDR3aa: CASSEARGQPSTDTQYF

v_gene: TRBV27
d_gene: -
abundance: -
len: 13
j_gene: TRBJ2-1
CDR3nt: TGTGTCAGCAGTATAACGTCGGGGAATGAGCAGTTCTTC
CDR3aa: CVSSITSGNEQFF

v_gene: TRBV6-2/TRBV6-3
d_gene: -
abundance: -
len: 15
j_gene: TRBJ2-2
CDR3nt: TGTGCCAGCAGTTACTCGGCAGATCTACCCGGGGAGCTGTTTTTT
CDR3aa: CASSYSADLPGELFF

v_gene: TRBV7-2
d_gene: TRBD1
abundance: once
len: 15
j_gene: TRBJ2-5
CDR3nt: TGTGCCAGCAGCCTGTTGACAGGGGTGGAGGAGACCCAGTACTTC
CDR3aa: CASSLLTGVEETQYF

v_gene: TRBV29-1
d_gene: -
abundance: -
len: 15
j_gene: TRBJ1-2
CDR3nt: TGCAGCGTTCCATGGGGCCAGCCGATTAACTATGGCTACACCTTC
CDR3aa: CSVPWGQPINYGYTF

v_gene: TRBV7-2
d_gene: -
abundance: -
len: 15
j_gene: TRBJ2-1
CDR3nt: TGTGCCAGCATCCTGAACTTGAGAGCCTACAATGAGCAGTTCTTC
CDR3aa: CASILNLRAYNEQFF

v_gene: TRBV27
d_gene: TRBD2
abundance: -
len: 15
j_gene: TRBJ2-3
CDR3nt: TGTGCCAGCAGCATGACTAGCGGCCACGCGGCGACGCAGTATTTT
CDR3aa: CASSMTSGHAATQYF

v_gene: TRBV12-3/TRBV12-4
d_gene: TRBD1
abundance: few
len: 17
j_gene: TRBJ2-1
CDR3nt: TGTGCCAGCAGCTTGGACAGGGGAGGGTACGGATACAATGAGCAGTTCTTC
CDR3aa: CASSLDRGGYGYNEQFF

v_gene: TRBV11-3
d_gene: TRBD2
abundance: few
len: 15
j_gene: TRBJ2-5
CDR3nt: TGTGCCAGCAGCTTAGGAATTACGGGGGGAGAGACCCAGTACTTC
CDR3aa: CASSLGITGGETQYF

v_gene: TRBV20-1
d_gene: TRBD2
abundance: few
len: 12
j_gene: TRBJ2-3
CDR3nt: TGCAGGGGGACAGCGGGGGGGATGGGGCAGTATTTT
CDR3aa: CRGTAGGMGQYF

v_gene: TRBV6-2/TRBV6-3
d_gene: TRBD2
abundance: -
len: 16
j_gene: TRBJ2-5
CDR3nt: TGTGCCAGCAGTTACGGTCGGCTAGCGGGGGAAGAGACCCAGTACTTC
CDR3aa: CASSYGRLAGEETQYF

v_gene: TRBV7-3
d_gene: TRBD1
abundance: -
len: 11
j_gene: TRBJ2-1
CDR3nt: TGTGCCAGCAGCCCCGGGACAGGGTGGTTCTTC
CDR3aa: CASSPGTGWFF

v_gene: TRBV3-1
d_gene: -
abundance: -
len: 12
j_gene: TRBJ1-4
CDR3nt: TGTGCCACCTCTAGGCGAGGCGAAAAACTGTTTTTT
CDR3aa: CATSRRGEKLFF

v_gene: TRBV5-5
d_gene: TRBD1
abundance: once
len: 15
j_gene: TRBJ1-6
CDR3nt: TGTGCCAGCAGCTTGGGTGGAGGGGGCAGTTCACCCCTCCACTTT
CDR3aa: CASSLGGGGSSPLHF

v_gene: TRBV4-3
d_gene: -
abundance: few
len: 15
j_gene: TRBJ1-5
CDR3nt: TGCGCCAGCAGTCAAGATAGGGGGGGTGATCAGCCCCAGCATTTT
CDR3aa: CASSQDRGGDQPQHF

v_gene: TRBV7-2
d_gene: -
abundance: -
len: 15
j_gene: TRBJ2-7
CDR3nt: TGTGCCAGCAGGGTCCAGGGCACCAACCCCTACGAGCAGTACTTC
CDR3aa: CASRVQGTNPYEQYF

v_gene: TRBV7-2
d_gene: -
abundance: -
len: 12
j_gene: TRBJ2-1
CDR3nt: TGTGCCAGCAGCTCCGGGACACGTGAGCAGTTCTTC
CDR3aa: CASSSGTREQFF

v_gene: TRBV4-3
d_gene: -
abundance: -
len: 12
j_gene: TRBJ1-4
CDR3nt: TGCGCCAGCAGCCAAATCGGTGAAAAACTGTTTTTT
CDR3aa: CASSQIGEKLFF

v_gene: TRBV6-2/TRBV6-3
d_gene: TRBD2
abundance: -
len: 15
j_gene: TRBJ2-1
CDR3nt: TGTGCCAGCAGTCGGCGAGCGGGGGGGCGGTATGAGCAGTTCTTC
CDR3aa: CASSRRAGGRYEQFF

v_gene: TRBV29-1
d_gene: -
abundance: -
len: 14
j_gene: TRBJ1-1
CDR3nt: TGCAGCGTTGAAAGAGAGGGTCGAGGGACTGAAGCTTTCTTT
CDR3aa: CSVEREGRGTEAFF

v_gene: TRBV6-2/TRBV6-3
d_gene: -
abundance: -
len: 13
j_gene: TRBJ2-7
CDR3nt: TGTGCCAGCGGGTCAGGACTTATCTACGAGCAGTACTTC
CDR3aa: CASGSGLIYEQYF

v_gene: TRBV29-1
d_gene: TRBD1
abundance: -
len: 14
j_gene: TRBJ1-5
CDR3nt: TGCAGCGCCGGGGACAGGGGAGGCAATCAGCCCCAGCATTTT
CDR3aa: CSAGDRGGNQPQHF

v_gene: TRBV5-4
d_gene: TRBD2
abundance: once
len: 15
j_gene: TRBJ2-3
CDR3nt: TGTGCCAGCAGCTTGGAGCGGGGGGGCGTAAATACGCAGTATTTT
CDR3aa: CASSLERGGVNTQYF

v_gene: TRBV29-1
d_gene: TRBD1
abundance: few
len: 13
j_gene: TRBJ1-2
CDR3nt: TGCAGCGTTGGGGGACAGGGCTTGGATGGCTACACCTTC
CDR3aa: CSVGGQGLDGYTF

v_gene: TRBV2
d_gene: -
abundance: -
len: 12
j_gene: TRBJ2-1
CDR3nt: TGTGCCAGCTCGGAATCCTACAATGAGCAGTTCTTC
CDR3aa: CASSESYNEQFF

v_gene: TRBV18
d_gene: -
abundance: -
len: 14
j_gene: TRBJ2-3
CDR3nt: TGTGCCAGCTCAACTCAACGGAACACAGATACGCAGTATTTT
CDR3aa: CASSTQRNTDTQYF

v_gene: TRBV29-1
d_gene: TRBD1
abundance: once
len: 12
j_gene: TRBJ2-4
CDR3nt: TGCAGCGTTGGGACAGGTAGAAACATTCAGTACTTC
CDR3aa: CSVGTGRNIQYF

v_gene: TRBV4-1
d_gene: -
abundance: -
len: 16
j_gene: TRBJ1-2
CDR3nt: TGCGCCAGCAGCCAAGATCCGGACCCTCACGAGAATGGCTACACCTTC
CDR3aa: CASSQDPDPHENGYTF

v_gene: TRBV4-3
d_gene: TRBD2
abundance: -
len: 16
j_gene: TRBJ2-3
CDR3nt: TGCGCCAGCAGCCAAGGGCCGCTAGCGGACACAGATACGCAGTATTTT
CDR3aa: CASSQGPLADTDTQYF